The 26 T cell receptor beta chains below were found in one sample sequenced in a study of cytomegalovirus exposure and HLA in healthy donors. The PCR had 60 Vbeta and 13 Jbeta primers. Using immunoSEQ multiplex PCR, the repertoire was profiled, and TCRdb retains in-frame clones only, with some absent. The profile shows just over 150,000 clones, 75% to 90% of them singletons. Specimen: PBMCs. These receptors originate from a woman under 30 in good health and CMV-seronegative.

This clone was counted once. This CDR3 is also generated by other DNA sequences in the sample. CDR3 protein: CASRAGGYNEQFF. CDR3 nucleotide sequence: TGTGCCAGCAGGGCAGGGGGTTACAATGAGCAGTTCTTC. V is TRBV27 and J is TRBJ2-1, with 7 bases aligning to TRBD1. This CDR3 comprises 13 residues. CDR1 is MNHEY, CDR2 SMNVEV, per germline (reference sequence). V gave up 6 bases and J gave up 4 bases; unmatched junction bases: 3.

The chain joins TRBV23-1 to TRBJ2-2; maybe TRBD1 (6 bases). TRBV23-1 is an ORF; its function is uncertain. With 8 bases removed from V and 1 base from J, the gap between germline ends came to 14 bases. The CDR3 loop spans 15 amino acids. The CDR3 spells CASPKRTENTGELFF. CDR3 DNA sequence: TGCGCCAGCCCCAAAAGGACAGAGAACACCGGGGAGCTGTTTTTT.

V gene TRBV2 combines with J gene TRBJ2-7; 14 bases align to TRBD2. V was clipped by 8 bases and J by 4 bases; unmatched bases: 7. The germline CDR1 and CDR2 sequences are SNHLY and FYNNEI. This CDR3 comprises 15 residues. CDR3 residues: CASQGLAGVWYEQYF. The CDR3 region has the DNA TGTGCCAGCCAGGGACTAGCGGGAGTATGGTACGAGCAGTACTTC.

The chain has TRBV11-1 and TRBJ2-5; 15 nucleotides align to TRBD2. Germline trimming cut 4 bases from V and 5 bases from J; bases unmatched to any gene: 8. In germline, CDR1 is SGHAT, CDR2 FQDESV (reference sequence). The CDR3 spans 17 residues. The CDR3 DNA is TGTGCCAGCAGCTCTTGGACTAGCGGGGGGGCCGGCGAGACCCAGTACTTC. This sequence encodes CASSSWTSGGAGETQYF. Looking up the rest from reference TRBV11-1 and TRBJ2-5 gives the full variable domain: EAEVAQSPRYKITEKSQAVAFWCDPISGHATLYWYRQILGQGPELLVQFQDESVVDDSQLPKDRFSAERLKGVDSTLKIQPAELGDSAMYLCASSSWTSGGAGETQYFGPGTRLLVL.

This chain links TRBV6-4 with TRBJ2-5; possibly TRBD2 for D (7 bases). CDR3 length: 13 amino acids. Trimming cost V 8 bases and J 4 bases, with 14 bases left between them. Germline CDR1 reads MRHNA; CDR2 reads SNTAGT. CDR3 in amino acids: CASRGGVGETQYF. The CDR3, as DNA: TGTGCCAGCCGCGGGGGCGTCGGAGAGACCCAGTACTTC.

This clone was seen repeatedly, ten times or more. The chain uses TRBV27 and TRBJ2-7; tentative D call: TRBD1 (6 bases). Deletions cut 2 bases from V and 9 bases from J, with 14 bases between. The CDR3 has 13 residues. Germline CDR1 is MNHEY and CDR2 is SMNVEV (reference sequence). Here the CDR3 reads CASSLQGPLGQYF. The CDR3 nucleotides are TGTGCCAGCAGTTTACAGGGGCCCCTAGGGCAGTACTTC.

The chain carries TRBV7-9 and TRBJ2-1; 8 bases line up with TRBD1. Looked up from germline, CDR1 is SEHNR and CDR2 is FQNEAQ (reference sequence). The V and J ends lost 5 bases and 10 bases, in that order; junction bases with no gene match: 13. The CDR3 covers 15 residues. DNA for the CDR3: TGTGCCAGCAGCCCCCGGCGACAGGGGCTCGTCGAGCAGTTCTTC. Translation gives CASSPRRQGLVEQFF. The full variable domain, rest sourced from reference TRBV7-9 and TRBJ2-1, is DTGVSQNPRHKITKRGQNVTFRCDPISEHNRLYWYRQTLGQGPEFLTYFQNEAQLEKSRLLSDRFSAERPKGSFSTLEIQRTEQGDSAMYLCASSPRRQGLVEQFFGPGTRLTVL.

V usage is TRBV19 and J usage is TRBJ1-1; D unclear. CDR3 length equals 15 residues. V shed 2 bases and J shed 3 bases, with 13 bases lying between them. CDR1 LNHDA and CDR2 SQIVND come from the germline V gene (reference sequence). The CDR3 sequence: CASSIYWRADTEAFF. CDR3 bases: TGTGCCAGTAGTATATACTGGAGGGCGGACACTGAAGCTTTCTTT.

The chain carries TRBV5-1 and TRBJ2-3; 10 bases agree with TRBD2. CDR3 length: 16 amino acids. The ends lost 2 bases at V and 4 bases at J; junction bases unmatched: 7. Germline V gene sequence: CDR1 SGHRS, CDR2 YFSETQ. The chain's CDR3 is CASSFGLAVRADTQYF. CDR3 nucleotide sequence: TGCGCCAGCAGCTTCGGACTAGCGGTTCGCGCAGATACGCAGTATTTT.

The rearrangement links TRBV7-9 to TRBJ1-1; D is undetermined. Germline V gene data show CDR1 as SEHNR and CDR2 as FQNEAQ (reference sequence). Trimming pared 9 bases from V and 5 bases from J, leaving 13 bases between. The CDR3 is 12 residues long. The CDR3 protein is CASTLLGTEAFF. In DNA, the CDR3 is TGTGCCAGTACGTTACTAGGAACTGAAGCTTTCTTT.

The V call is TRBV2, the J call TRBJ2-2; 7 bases fit TRBD1. CDR3 length: 13 amino acids. Germline CDR1 SNHLY, CDR2 FYNNEI. The ends lost 6 bases at V and 5 bases at J; junction bases unmatched: 3. In DNA form, the CDR3 reads TGTGCCAGCAGCCAACAGGGGACCGGGGAGCTGTTTTTT. Amino acids: CASSQQGTGELFF.

This sequence joins TRBV7-9 and TRBJ2-2; 7 positions agree with TRBD2. This CDR3 is 13 amino acids long. The J segment lost 7 bases and the V segment lost 1 base, leaving 0 bases of the junction unmatched. CDR1 is SEHNR, CDR2 FQNEAQ, per germline (reference sequence). CDR3 sequence: CASSLERGGELFF. The CDR3 coding sequence is TGTGCCAGCAGCTTAGAGCGGGGCGGGGAGCTGTTTTTT.

V gene TRBV6-1 combines with J gene TRBJ2-5, with D possibly TRBD1 on 5 matching bases. Germline CDR1 and CDR2: MNHNS and SASEGT. The CDR3 sequence is 13 residues long. V was trimmed by 6 bases and J by 1 base, leaving 9 bases between them. The CDR3 spells CASRTTVQETQYF. The CDR3 DNA reads as TGTGCCAGCAGGACGACAGTCCAAGAGACCCAGTACTTC.

The rearrangement links TRBV27 to TRBJ2-6; D possibly corresponds to TRBD1 (6 bases). Trimming stripped 2 bases from V and 4 bases from J, with 12 bases between. Germline values: CDR1 MNHEY, CDR2 SMNVEV (reference sequence). This CDR3 is 16 amino acids long. As DNA, the CDR3 is TGTGCCAGCAGTTTAGCAGGGGTCTCCGGGGCCAACGTCCTGACTTTC. It codes for CASSLAGVSGANVLTF.

V usage is TRBV7-3 and J usage is TRBJ2-6; D not resolved. The ends were cut back, 5 bases at V and 0 bases at J, with 11 bases in the middle. Germline V gene sequence: CDR1 SGHTA, CDR2 FQGTGA. CDR3 size: 16 residues. The CDR3 DNA reads TGTGCCAGCAGCCAATCAGCGACCTCTGGGGCCAACGTCCTGACTTTC. Protein sequence: CASSQSATSGANVLTF.

This clone has a handful of counts. The chain carries TRBV6-5 and TRBJ2-3; possible D gene TRBD2, 7 bases. Germline CDR1 reads MNHEY; CDR2 reads SVGAGI. The CDR3 covers 16 residues. Trimming took 0 bases from V and 4 from J, leaving 14 bases between them. CDR3 in DNA: TGTGCCAGCAGTTACTCGGGAGGGGGGGGCCCAGATACGCAGTATTTT. Its protein is CASSYSGGGGPDTQYF.

The V call is TRBV2, the J call TRBJ2-7; D is unclear. CDR1 is SNHLY and CDR2 is FYNNEI in the germline V gene. Trimming removed 10 bases at V and 0 bases at J, with 13 bases between. CDR3 length: 13 residues. The CDR3 is CAILAQSSYEQYF. The DNA for the CDR3 is TGTGCCATCTTGGCACAGAGCTCCTACGAGCAGTACTTC.

The chain uses TRBV19 and TRBJ1-2; D is unclear. The CDR3 runs to 13 residues. Germline-derived CDR1 and CDR2 are LNHDA and SQIVND (reference sequence). Trimming cost V 7 bases and J 0 bases, with 9 bases left between them. This chain's CDR3 is CASKFGSNYGYTF. In nucleotides, the CDR3 is TGTGCCAGTAAATTTGGCTCTAACTATGGCTACACCTTC.

The chain has TRBV28 and TRBJ2-3; 7 bases line up with TRBD2. Trimming cost V 5 bases and J 3 bases; bases outside gene matches: 8. Germline V gives CDR1 MDHEN, CDR2 SYDVKM. There are 15 residues in the CDR3. In DNA, the CDR3 is TGTGCCAGCAGTCCCCCCGGGGGGAGGACAGATACGCAGTATTTT. Its translation is CASSPPGGRTDTQYF.

The rearrangement joins TRBV6-5 to TRBJ1-1; 10 positions agree with TRBD1. V lost 0 bases, J lost 11 bases, and 9 bases stayed unmatched. The germline V gene encodes CDR1 MNHEY and CDR2 SVGAGI. The CDR3 extends over 15 amino acids. CDR3 sequence: CASSYSGDGTGVAFF. The CDR3 coding sequence is TGTGCCAGCAGTTACTCGGGGGACGGGACAGGGGTTGCTTTCTTT.

The chain couples TRBV9 to TRBJ2-7, with D possibly being TRBD1 (6 bases). Germline V gives CDR1 SGDLS, CDR2 YYNGEE. V was shortened by 4 bases and J by 3 bases, with 14 bases between the two germline ends. The CDR3 is made up of 14 amino acids. The DNA of the CDR3 is TGTGCCAGCAGCCCATTTGGACAGAACTACGAGCAGTACTTC. Translated, it gives CASSPFGQNYEQYF.

The J gene is TRBJ1-4, the V gene TRBV2; a possible D gene is TRBD1 (5 bases). The CDR3 totals 16 residues. Germline V CDR1 and CDR2: SNHLY, FYNNEI. V was clipped by 2 bases and J by 4 bases, with 14 bases between them. For the CDR3, the DNA is TGTGCCAGCAGTGAATACAGGCAGGGCCTTAATGAAAAACTGTTTTTT. Translated: CASSEYRQGLNEKLFF.

The rearrangement links TRBV5-4 to TRBJ1-2; 7 bases line up with TRBD1. The V gene's germline CDR1 is SGHNT and CDR2 YYREEE (reference sequence). Losses at the gene ends were 2 bases for V and 4 bases for J; bases not matched to a gene: 8. The CDR3 is made up of 15 amino acids. CDR3 sequence: CASSLGQVRSYGYTF. The CDR3 DNA reads TGTGCCAGCAGCTTAGGACAGGTCAGGAGCTATGGCTACACCTTC.

The chain employs TRBV19 and TRBJ1-1; 10 bases are a match to TRBD1. V lost 6 bases to trimming and J lost 1 base; unmatched junction nucleotides: 5. CDR1 and CDR2 (germline): LNHDA, SQIVND (reference sequence). The CDR3 consists of 15 residues. The CDR3, as DNA: TGTGCCAGTAGACGGGACAGGGGACCGAACACTGAAGCTTTCTTT. As protein: CASRRDRGPNTEAFF.

DNA for the CDR3: TGTGCCAGCACAGGGACTAGCGGGAGTGGAGATACGCAGTATTTT. Amino acid sequence: CASTGTSGSGDTQYF. V usage is TRBV6-1 and J usage is TRBJ2-3; 14 bases match TRBD2. V dropped 7 bases and J dropped 5; count of bases not matched to a gene: 5. Germline V gives CDR1 MNHNS, CDR2 SASEGT. The CDR3 covers 15 residues.

This clone has just one count. The chain has TRBV30 and TRBJ1-5, with 8 bases fitting TRBD1. CDR1 is GTSNPN and CDR2 is SVGIG in the germline V gene (reference sequence). CDR3 length equals 20 residues. Trimming removed 0 bases from V and 0 bases from J; junction bases left unmatched: 16. The CDR3 sequence is CAWSVPEGQGIPYSNQPQHF. CDR3 coding DNA: TGTGCCTGGAGTGTACCCGAAGGACAGGGAATCCCATATAGCAATCAGCCCCAGCATTTT.